The rows below give T cell receptor beta chains drawn from one sample of a study of human T cells and chemical hapten exposure. In TCRdb, the RACE reads were re-called with MiXCR into one record per CDR3 protein. The table lists some 120,000 distinct CDR3 sequences, roughly 9% of them singletons. Sequenced input: whole blood. These receptors were taken from a male donor in good health. Some clones in this sample may be carry-over from other donors' samples. Both conserved end residues are part of each CDR3. D genes are given only for firm matches. For some rows the clone size is stated as once, few or many, or as a class when expanded; others skip it.

d_gene: TRBD2; v_gene: TRBV29-1; abundance: .; j_gene: TRBJ2-1; CDR3aa: CSVMTSGGNEQFF; CDR3nt: TGCAGCGTTATGACTAGCGGGGGAAATGAGCAGTTCTTC
d_gene: .; v_gene: TRBV23-1; abundance: many; j_gene: TRBJ1-1; CDR3aa: CASSQKLIGNTEAFF; CDR3nt: TGCGCCAGCAGTCAAAAACTGATCGGGAACACTGAAGCTTTCTTT
d_gene: TRBD1; v_gene: TRBV5-1; abundance: few; j_gene: TRBJ2-7; CDR3aa: CASSTRTGSSSYEQYF; CDR3nt: TGCGCCAGCAGCACAAGGACAGGGTCTAGCTCCTACGAGCAGTACTTC
d_gene: .; v_gene: TRBV5-5; abundance: few; j_gene: TRBJ1-2; CDR3aa: CASSLDVNYGYTF; CDR3nt: TGTGCCAGCAGCCTGGACGTCAACTATGGCTACACCTTC
d_gene: TRBD1; v_gene: TRBV5-1; abundance: many; j_gene: TRBJ1-2; CDR3aa: CASSVSQGASYGYTF; CDR3nt: TGCGCCAGCAGCGTCTCACAGGGGGCGAGCTATGGCTACACCTTC
d_gene: TRBD1; v_gene: TRBV6-2/TRBV6-3; abundance: .; j_gene: TRBJ1-2; CDR3aa: CASSLTGGIAQVGYTF; CDR3nt: TGTGCCAGCAGTTTGACAGGGGGCATAGCCCAGGTTGGCTACACCTTC
d_gene: TRBD2; v_gene: TRBV5-1; abundance: .; j_gene: TRBJ2-3; CDR3aa: CASSLSGTSGGRATDTQYF; CDR3nt: TGCGCCAGCAGCCTCTCCGGGACTAGCGGGGGCCGGGCCACAGATACGCAGTATTTT
d_gene: .; v_gene: TRBV27; abundance: many; j_gene: TRBJ1-4; CDR3aa: CASSLDEGSKLFF; CDR3nt: TGTGCCAGCAGTTTAGATGAAGGCAGCAAACTGTTTTTT
d_gene: .; v_gene: TRBV4-3; abundance: few; j_gene: TRBJ2-1; CDR3aa: CASSQDPFSYNEQFF; CDR3nt: TGCGCCAGCAGCCAAGATCCTTTCTCCTACAATGAGCAGTTCTTC
d_gene: .; v_gene: TRBV21-1; abundance: .; j_gene: TRBJ2-7; CDR3aa: CASSKASREARWEQYF; CDR3nt: TGTGCCAGCAGCAAAGCGTCGCGGGAGGCTCGGTGGGAGCAGTACTTC
d_gene: .; v_gene: TRBV24-1; abundance: many; j_gene: TRBJ2-1; CDR3aa: CATSGQAGSQGVEQFF; CDR3nt: TGTGCCACCAGTGGTCAGGCGGGGTCTCAAGGCGTTGAGCAGTTCTTC
d_gene: .; v_gene: TRBV7-2; abundance: .; j_gene: TRBJ2-7; CDR3aa: CASSNRARSGEQYF; CDR3nt: TGTGCCAGCAGCAACCGGGCCCGCTCAGGGGAGCAGTACTTC
d_gene: TRBD1; v_gene: TRBV4-3; abundance: many; j_gene: TRBJ2-6; CDR3aa: CASSQATGVGANVLTF; CDR3nt: TGCGCCAGCAGCCAGGCCACAGGGGTCGGGGCCAACGTCCTGACTTTC
d_gene: .; v_gene: TRBV29-1; abundance: .; j_gene: TRBJ2-4; CDR3aa: CSVEGGSTATNIQYF; CDR3nt: TGCAGCGTTGAAGGAGGTTCGACAGCTACAAACATTCAGTACTTC
d_gene: .; v_gene: TRBV4-3; abundance: few; j_gene: TRBJ2-7; CDR3aa: CASSQDQGRASEQYF; CDR3nt: TGCGCCAGCAGCCAAGATCAGGGCAGGGCAAGCGAGCAGTACTTC
d_gene: .; v_gene: TRBV28; abundance: few; j_gene: TRBJ1-2; CDR3aa: CASSSDRGYTF; CDR3nt: TGTGCCAGCAGTTCCGACAGGGGCTACACCTTC
d_gene: TRBD2; v_gene: TRBV20-1; abundance: few; j_gene: TRBJ2-5; CDR3aa: CSVLKRTSGGGGGETQYF; CDR3nt: TGCAGTGTCCTCAAGAGAACTAGCGGGGGGGGTGGAGGAGAGACCCAGTACTTC
d_gene: .; v_gene: TRBV29-1; abundance: many; j_gene: TRBJ2-3; CDR3aa: CSVDAPGLSTDTQYF; CDR3nt: TGCAGCGTTGACGCCCCGGGTCTGAGCACAGATACGCAGTATTTT
d_gene: TRBD1; v_gene: TRBV6-4; abundance: .; j_gene: TRBJ1-1; CDR3aa: CASRETGEDEAFF; CDR3nt: TGTGCCAGCAGAGAGACAGGGGAGGATGAAGCTTTCTTT
d_gene: .; v_gene: TRBV5-6; abundance: .; j_gene: TRBJ2-3; CDR3aa: CASTPWEFSTDTQYF; CDR3nt: TGTGCCAGCACCCCCTGGGAATTTAGCACAGATACGCAGTATTTT
d_gene: .; v_gene: TRBV6-2/TRBV6-3; abundance: many; j_gene: TRBJ1-1; CDR3aa: CASSTDFWNTEAFF; CDR3nt: TGTGCCAGCAGTACCGATTTCTGGAACACTGAAGCTTTCTTT
d_gene: TRBD1; v_gene: TRBV20-1; abundance: many; j_gene: TRBJ1-5; CDR3aa: CSARGQGEIQPQHF; CDR3nt: TGCAGTGCTAGGGGACAGGGGGAGATTCAGCCCCAGCATTTT
d_gene: .; v_gene: TRBV20-1; abundance: few; j_gene: TRBJ2-7; CDR3aa: CSARDRGVHEQYF; CDR3nt: TGCAGTGCTAGAGATAGGGGGGTCCACGAGCAGTACTTC
d_gene: .; v_gene: TRBV7-6; abundance: few; j_gene: TRBJ1-2; CDR3aa: CASKMWEGPNYGYTF; CDR3nt: TGTGCCAGCAAAATGTGGGAGGGCCCAAACTATGGCTACACCTTC
d_gene: TRBD1; v_gene: TRBV13; abundance: .; j_gene: TRBJ1-1; CDR3aa: CASWKRGRTEAFF; CDR3nt: TGTGCCAGCTGGAAGAGGGGGCGGACTGAAGCTTTCTTT
d_gene: TRBD1; v_gene: TRBV15; abundance: .; j_gene: TRBJ1-2; CDR3aa: CATSKDRGDGYTF; CDR3nt: TGTGCCACCAGCAAGGACAGGGGGGATGGCTACACCTTC
d_gene: TRBD2; v_gene: TRBV12-3/TRBV12-4; abundance: many; j_gene: TRBJ2-7; CDR3aa: CASSLGLAGGSEQYF; CDR3nt: TGTGCCAGCAGTTTGGGACTAGCGGGAGGGAGCGAGCAGTACTTC
d_gene: TRBD2; v_gene: TRBV30; abundance: .; j_gene: TRBJ2-7; CDR3aa: CAWTGGSSYEQYF; CDR3nt: TGTGCCTGGACGGGGGGGTCCTCCTACGAGCAGTACTTC
d_gene: .; v_gene: TRBV7-6; abundance: few; j_gene: TRBJ2-1; CDR3aa: CASSLRSSGDIYNEQFF; CDR3nt: TGTGCCAGCAGCTTACGGTCAAGCGGGGACATCTACAATGAGCAGTTCTTC
d_gene: TRBD1; v_gene: TRBV10-3; abundance: many; j_gene: TRBJ1-1; CDR3aa: CAISESRGQGGTEAFF; CDR3nt: TGTGCCATCAGTGAGTCCCGGGGACAGGGGGGCACTGAAGCTTTCTTT
d_gene: TRBD1; v_gene: TRBV6-1; abundance: .; j_gene: TRBJ1-6; CDR3aa: CASRNQGALLDSPLHF; CDR3nt: TGTGCCAGCAGAAACCAGGGGGCTTTATTGGATTCACCCCTCCACTTT
d_gene: .; v_gene: TRBV10-3; abundance: .; j_gene: TRBJ1-1; CDR3aa: CAIRLQLNTEAFF; CDR3nt: TGTGCCATCAGGTTACAGCTGAACACTGAAGCTTTCTTT
d_gene: TRBD1; v_gene: TRBV25-1; abundance: .; j_gene: TRBJ2-7; CDR3aa: CASSRTGHYEQYF; CDR3nt: TGTGCCAGCTCTCGGACAGGGCACTACGAGCAGTACTTC
d_gene: .; v_gene: TRBV7-6; abundance: few; j_gene: TRBJ2-7; CDR3aa: CASSSSDREQYF; CDR3nt: TGTGCCAGCAGCTCCTCAGATCGGGAGCAGTACTTC
d_gene: .; v_gene: TRBV2; abundance: .; j_gene: TRBJ2-5; CDR3aa: CASRGDQETQYF; CDR3nt: TGTGCCAGCAGGGGTGATCAAGAGACCCAGTACTTC
d_gene: TRBD1; v_gene: TRBV6-1; abundance: .; j_gene: TRBJ1-2; CDR3aa: CASRSAGQGFQNYGYTF; CDR3nt: TGTGCCAGCAGATCCGCGGGACAGGGGTTCCAGAACTATGGCTACACCTTC
d_gene: .; v_gene: TRBV20-1; abundance: few; j_gene: TRBJ2-3; CDR3aa: CSAREAGQSTDTQYF; CDR3nt: TGCAGTGCTAGAGAGGCGGGACAGAGCACAGATACGCAGTATTTT
d_gene: TRBD1; v_gene: TRBV11-2; abundance: few; j_gene: TRBJ2-1; CDR3aa: CASSLIRPMGTGTYNEQFF; CDR3nt: TGTGCCAGCAGCTTAATCAGGCCGATGGGGACAGGGACCTACAATGAGCAGTTCTTC
d_gene: TRBD2; v_gene: TRBV5-1; abundance: .; j_gene: TRBJ2-1; CDR3aa: CASSSSGGAVNEQFF; CDR3nt: TGCGCCAGCAGCTCTAGCGGGGGGGCCGTTAATGAGCAGTTCTTC